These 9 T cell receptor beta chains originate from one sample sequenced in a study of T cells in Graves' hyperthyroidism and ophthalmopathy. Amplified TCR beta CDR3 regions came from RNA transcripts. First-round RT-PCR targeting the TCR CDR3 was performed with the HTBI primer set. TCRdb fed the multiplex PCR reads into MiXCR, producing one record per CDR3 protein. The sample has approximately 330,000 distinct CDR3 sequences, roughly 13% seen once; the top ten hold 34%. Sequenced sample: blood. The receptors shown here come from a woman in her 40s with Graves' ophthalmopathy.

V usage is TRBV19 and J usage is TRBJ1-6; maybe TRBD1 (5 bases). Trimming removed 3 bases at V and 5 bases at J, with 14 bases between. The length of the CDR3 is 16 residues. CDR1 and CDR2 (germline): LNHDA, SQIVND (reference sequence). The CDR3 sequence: CASSMVRGVHNSPLHF. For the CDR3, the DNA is TGTGCCAGTAGTATGGTGCGGGGGGTGCATAATTCACCCCTCCACTTT.

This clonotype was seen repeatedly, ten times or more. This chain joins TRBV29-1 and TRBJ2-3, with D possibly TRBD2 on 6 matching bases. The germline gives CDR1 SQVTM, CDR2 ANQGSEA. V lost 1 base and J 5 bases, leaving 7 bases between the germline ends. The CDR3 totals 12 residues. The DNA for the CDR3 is TGCAGCGTTGAAGCGGGAGTAGATACGCAGTATTTT. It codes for CSVEAGVDTQYF.

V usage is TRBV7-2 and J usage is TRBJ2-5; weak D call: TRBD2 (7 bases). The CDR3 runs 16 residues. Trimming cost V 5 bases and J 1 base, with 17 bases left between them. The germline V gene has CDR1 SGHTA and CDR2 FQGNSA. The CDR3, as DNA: TGTGCCAGCAGCCTCTTTGGGGGGGCTGCCCAAGAGACCCAGTACTTC. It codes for CASSLFGGAAQETQYF.

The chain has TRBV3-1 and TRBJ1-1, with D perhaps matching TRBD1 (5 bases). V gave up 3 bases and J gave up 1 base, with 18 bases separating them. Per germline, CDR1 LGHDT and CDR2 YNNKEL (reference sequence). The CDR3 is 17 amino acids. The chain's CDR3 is CASSQETVSYQNTEAFF. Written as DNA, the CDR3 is TGTGCCAGCAGCCAGGAGACAGTTTCTTACCAGAACACTGAAGCTTTCTTT.

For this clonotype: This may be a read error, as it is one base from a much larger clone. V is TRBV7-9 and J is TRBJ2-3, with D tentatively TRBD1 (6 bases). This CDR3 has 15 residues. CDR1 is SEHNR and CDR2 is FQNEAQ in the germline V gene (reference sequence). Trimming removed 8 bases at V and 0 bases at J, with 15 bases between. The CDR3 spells CASGPTGISTDTQYF. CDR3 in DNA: TGTGCCAGCGGCCCAACAGGGATTAGCACAGATACGCAGTATTTT.

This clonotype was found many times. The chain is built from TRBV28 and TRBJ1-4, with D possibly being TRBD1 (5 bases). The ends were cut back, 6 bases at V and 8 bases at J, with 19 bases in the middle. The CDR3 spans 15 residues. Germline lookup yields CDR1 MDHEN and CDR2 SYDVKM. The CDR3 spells CASSHLGETVEKLFF. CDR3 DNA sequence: TGTGCCAGCAGCCACTTGGGGGAGACGGTAGAAAAACTGTTTTTT.

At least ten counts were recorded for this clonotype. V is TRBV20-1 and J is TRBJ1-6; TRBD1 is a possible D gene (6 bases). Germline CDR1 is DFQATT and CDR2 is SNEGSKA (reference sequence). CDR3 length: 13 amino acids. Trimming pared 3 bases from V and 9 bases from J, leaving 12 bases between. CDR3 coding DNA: TGCAGTGCTAGGGCGGGGGCGGCTTCACCCCTCCACTTT. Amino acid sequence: CSARAGAASPLHF.

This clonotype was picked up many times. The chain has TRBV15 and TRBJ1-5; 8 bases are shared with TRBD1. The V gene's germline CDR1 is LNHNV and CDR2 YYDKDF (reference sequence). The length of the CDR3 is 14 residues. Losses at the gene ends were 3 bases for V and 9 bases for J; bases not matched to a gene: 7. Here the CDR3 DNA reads TGTGCCACCAGCAGGTGGGACAGGCTCTCGCCCCAGCATTTT. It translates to CATSRWDRLSPQHF.

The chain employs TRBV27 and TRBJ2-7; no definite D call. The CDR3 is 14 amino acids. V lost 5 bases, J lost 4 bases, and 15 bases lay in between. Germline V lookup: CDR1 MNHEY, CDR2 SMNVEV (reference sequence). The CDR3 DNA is TGTGCCAGCAGTCCCCAACCTTCTTTATACGAGCAGTACTTC. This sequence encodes CASSPQPSLYEQYF.